Each of the 24 T cell receptor beta chains below was sequenced from the same sample in a study of technical replicates of blood from a handful of donors. This table comes from immunoSEQ multiplex PCR, and its TCRdb copy is limited to in-frame clones, with some not included. The sample lists almost 70,000 clones; just over 90% were seen once. The sample comprised PBMCs. The source is a human donor in good health. Some clones in this sample may be carry-over from other donors' samples.

This sequence joins TRBV27 and TRBJ1-5; 8 bases line up with TRBD1. Germline CDR1 and CDR2: MNHEY and SMNVEV (reference sequence). Germline trimming cut 5 bases from V and 5 bases from J; bases unmatched to any gene: 14. This CDR3 region has 17 residues. The CDR3 DNA reads as TGTGCCAGCAGTCCCTGGGGGGCAGGGGGCTTGGATCAGCCCCAGCATTTT. Protein: CASSPWGAGGLDQPQHF.

A single count supports this clone. At one end, the junction sequence differs from germline, possibly due to a read error. This chain links TRBV19 with TRBJ1-1; 7 bases are shared with TRBD1. The germline V gene has CDR1 LNHDA and CDR2 SQIVND (reference sequence). This CDR3 comprises 14 residues. The CDR3 sequence is CASTQGGRNTGAFF. The CDR3 DNA reads as TGTGCCAGTACCCAAGGGGGCAGAAACACTGGAGCTTTCTTT.

This sequence joins TRBV5-1 and TRBJ2-3; 8 bases match TRBD2. This CDR3 is built from 15 residues. Germline-derived CDR1 and CDR2 are SGHRS and YFSETQ. V trimming: 0 bases; J trimming: 4 bases; junction bases outside the gene matches: 4. CDR3 nucleotide sequence: TGCGCCAGCAGCTTGGCCGCGGGAGGCGCAGATACGCAGTATTTT. It codes for CASSLAAGGADTQYF.

The chain combines TRBV5-6 with TRBJ1-1; 11 positions agree with TRBD1. Looked up from germline, CDR1 is SGHDT and CDR2 is YYEEEE. The CDR3 sequence is 15 residues long. After removal of 2 bases from V and 5 bases from J, the junction contained 5 bases not matched to a gene. CDR3 sequence reads: CASSFRDRGSTEAFF. CDR3 coding DNA: TGTGCCAGCAGCTTCCGGGACAGGGGGAGTACTGAAGCTTTCTTT.

This chain uses TRBV9 with TRBJ2-7; a possible D gene is TRBD2 (5 bases). The ends were cut back, 3 bases at V and 0 bases at J, with 13 bases in the middle. Germline V lookup: CDR1 SGDLS, CDR2 YYNGEE. CDR3 length: 15 amino acids. The CDR3 sequence is CASSGGMTVSYEQYF. The CDR3, as DNA: TGTGCCAGCAGCGGAGGGATGACGGTCTCCTACGAGCAGTACTTC.

CDR3 residues: CASSQNRGQGYGYTF. CDR3 DNA: TGTGCCAGCAGCCAGAACAGGGGGCAAGGCTATGGCTACACCTTC. The rearrangement links TRBV7-2 to TRBJ1-2; 9 nucleotides agree with TRBD1. This CDR3 is 15 amino acids long. The V segment lost 5 bases and the J segment 4 bases; nucleotides outside the gene matches: 8. From germline, CDR1 is SGHTA and CDR2 FQGNSA.

J is TRBJ2-3 and V is TRBV5-1; D might be TRBD2 (6 bases). CDR1 and CDR2 (germline): SGHRS, YFSETQ. Trimming shortened V by 4 bases and J by 2 bases, and 14 bases separated the two germline ends. CDR3 length: 15 amino acids. The CDR3 coding sequence is TGCGCCAGCAGCCCTCCAAGCGGGCTCACAGATACGCAGTATTTT. It translates to CASSPPSGLTDTQYF.

The rearrangement joins TRBV7-6 to TRBJ2-7, with 8 bases lining up with TRBD1. The CDR3 is made up of 15 amino acids. J was trimmed by 2 bases and V by 1 base; bases with no gene match: 4. Germline V gene sequence: CDR1 SGHVS, CDR2 FNYEAQ. Written as DNA, the CDR3 is TGTGCCAGCAGCTTAGGGGGGACAGGACCCTACGAGCAGTACTTC. It is translated as CASSLGGTGPYEQYF. Full variable domain (outside the CDR3, taken from reference TRBV7-6 and TRBJ2-7): GAGVSQSPRYKVTKRGQDVALRCDPISGHVSLYWYRQALGQGPEFLTYFNYEAQQDKSGLPNDRFSAERPEGSISTLTIQRTEQRDSAMYRCASSLGGTGPYEQYFGPGTRLTVT.

The chain combines TRBV5-1 with TRBJ2-7; the D gene is possibly TRBD2 (6 bases). With 0 bases removed from V and 6 bases from J, the gap between germline ends came to 13 bases. Germline loops: CDR1 SGHRS, CDR2 YFSETQ. The CDR3 length is 14 residues. The CDR3 loop reads CASSLDLALVEQYF. CDR3 DNA sequence: TGCGCCAGCAGCTTGGATCTAGCGTTGGTCGAGCAGTACTTC.

The chain carries TRBV18 and TRBJ2-7; D gene unclear. This CDR3 contains 13 residues. The germline V gene has CDR1 KGHSH and CDR2 LQKENI. Trimming took 3 bases from V and 2 from J, leaving 8 bases between them. The CDR3 spells CASSPGNAYEQYF. CDR3 DNA sequence: TGTGCCAGCTCACCGGGCAACGCCTACGAGCAGTACTTC.

This chain uses TRBV9 with TRBJ1-1; TRBD1 is a possible D gene (5 bases). Between the trimmed V and J ends, which lost 0 bases and 4 bases, there was a span of 7 bases. This CDR3 region has 13 residues. The germline V gene has CDR1 SGDLS and CDR2 YYNGEE. CDR3 residues: CASSVDGGTEAFF. CDR3 DNA sequence: TGTGCCAGCAGCGTAGACGGGGGCACTGAAGCTTTCTTT.

This clone appeared once. The rearrangement uses TRBV5-1 and TRBJ2-3, with 8 nucleotides matching TRBD2. Germline values: CDR1 SGHRS, CDR2 YFSETQ. The CDR3 sequence is 18 residues long. Germline trimming cut 0 bases from V and 2 bases from J; bases unmatched to any gene: 11. Here the CDR3 reads CASSLGRLAGPYTDTQYF. The CDR3 coding sequence is TGCGCCAGCAGCTTGGGTCGCCTAGCGGGCCCTTACACAGATACGCAGTATTTT.

CDR3 DNA sequence: TGTGCCAGTATGAGGACTAGCGGGGGGTGGGAGACCCAGTACTTC. It translates to CASMRTSGGWETQYF. The gene calls are TRBV19 and TRBJ2-5; 14 positions match TRBD2. The CDR3 covers 15 residues. The V gene end was trimmed by 7 bases and the J gene end by 5 bases; junction bases not matched to a gene: 6. CDR1 and CDR2 from the germline V gene are LNHDA and SQIVND (reference sequence).

The V call is TRBV2, the J call TRBJ2-2; 11 nucleotides agree with TRBD2. Germline V gene data show CDR1 as SNHLY and CDR2 as FYNNEI. The V and J ends lost 6 bases and 2 bases, in that order; junction bases with no gene match: 5. CDR3 length: 16 residues. The CDR3 protein is CASRGTSGANTGELFF. The CDR3, as DNA: TGTGCCAGCAGGGGGACTAGCGGAGCCAACACCGGGGAGCTGTTTTTT. The whole variable domain, remainder taken from reference TRBV2 and TRBJ2-2, is EPEVTQTPSHQVTQMGQEVILRCVPISNHLYFYWYRQILGQKVEFLVSFYNNEISEKSEIFDDQFSVERPDGSNFTLKIRSTKLEDSAMYFCASRGTSGANTGELFFGEGSRLTVL.

This chain links TRBV7-2 with TRBJ2-2; no reliable D call. Per the germline V gene, CDR1 is SGHTA and CDR2 is FQGNSA. The V end lost 4 bases, the J end lost 1 base, and 10 bases lay between the germline ends. The CDR3 contains 15 residues. Here the CDR3 DNA reads TGTGCCAGCAGCTCTACCAACTGGAACACCGGGGAGCTGTTTTTT. This gives the protein CASSSTNWNTGELFF. The whole variable domain, filled in from reference TRBV7-2 and TRBJ2-2, reads GAGVSQSPSNKVTEKGKDVELRCDPISGHTALYWYRQSLGQGLEFLIYFQGNSAPDKSGLPSDRFSAERTGGSVSTLTIQRTQQEDSAVYLCASSSTNWNTGELFFGEGSRLTVL.

The chain has TRBV5-6 and TRBJ1-2, with a possible D match to TRBD1 (5 bases). The CDR3 has 13 amino acids. Trimming shortened V by 4 bases and J by 3 bases, and 10 bases separated the two germline ends. The germline CDR1 and CDR2 sequences are SGHDT and YYEEEE. Here the CDR3 reads CASSIDRDYGYTF. The CDR3 nucleotides read TGTGCCAGCAGCATAGACAGAGACTATGGCTACACCTTC. Full variable domain (outside the CDR3, taken from reference TRBV5-6 and TRBJ1-2): DAGVTQSPTHLIKTRGQQVTLRCSPKSGHDTVSWYQQALGQGPQFIFQYYEEEERQRGNFPDRFSGHQFPNYSSELNVNALLLGDSALYLCASSIDRDYGYTFGSGTRLTVV.

The chain employs TRBV4-1 and TRBJ2-7, with a possible D match to TRBD2 (5 bases). The CDR3 is 16 residues long. Trimming took off 1 base at V and 5 bases at J, with 18 bases between the two ends. Germline CDR1 reads MGHRA; CDR2 reads YSYEKL. CDR3 in DNA: TGCGCCAGCAGCCAAGGAGGGTCTCGGCGCCCCCACGAGCAGTACTTC. It encodes CASSQGGSRRPHEQYF.

The chain combines TRBV6-6 with TRBJ2-3, with 8 bases identical to TRBD2. The CDR3 sequence is 15 residues long. With 6 bases clipped from V and 3 bases from J, the junction kept 8 bases outside the gene matches. Germline V gives CDR1 MNHNY, CDR2 SVGAGI (reference sequence). The CDR3 DNA is TGTGCCAGCAGCGAAAGGGCGGGAGGAACAGATACGCAGTATTTT. Translating it yields CASSERAGGTDTQYF.

The chain joins TRBV19 to TRBJ2-2; D may be TRBD2 (6 bases). V shed 7 bases and J shed 5 bases, with 14 bases lying between them. The CDR3 has 14 residues. CDR1 and CDR2 from the germline V gene are LNHDA and SQIVND (reference sequence). The CDR3 DNA follows: TGTGCCAGTAACGGGGGAGCTTGGACCGGGGAGCTGTTTTTT. This codes for CASNGGAWTGELFF.

The rearrangement links TRBV7-9 to TRBJ1-5; 9 nucleotides match TRBD1. Germline V gives CDR1 SEHNR, CDR2 FQNEAQ (reference sequence). This CDR3 has 16 amino acids. V lost 3 bases to trimming and J lost 6 bases; unmatched junction nucleotides: 9. DNA for the CDR3: TGTGCCAGCAGCTTTGGTGACAGGGGGGAAGGTCAGCCCCAGCATTTT. Translated, it gives CASSFGDRGEGQPQHF.

The V and J genes are TRBV6-6 and TRBJ1-5; D perhaps matches TRBD1 (6 bases). The CDR3 extends over 13 amino acids. Germline-derived CDR1 and CDR2 are MNHNY and SVGAGI (reference sequence). V was clipped by 4 bases and J by 4 bases, with 8 bases between them. This CDR3 reads CASSSQGNQPQHF. The CDR3 coding sequence is TGTGCCAGCAGTTCACAGGGAAATCAGCCCCAGCATTTT.

This clone was seen a single time. The V gene is TRBV27, the J gene TRBJ2-1; 12 nucleotides align to TRBD2. Trimming removed 5 bases from V and 8 bases from J; junction bases left unmatched: 13. Germline CDR1 and CDR2: MNHEY and SMNVEV (reference sequence). This CDR3 is built from 17 residues. CDR3 in amino acids: CASSLRLAGGPSHEQFF. The CDR3 DNA follows: TGTGCCAGCAGTCTTAGGCTAGCGGGAGGGCCTAGTCATGAGCAGTTCTTC.

The CDR3 sequence: CASSQVDRRVEQFF. CDR3 DNA: TGTGCCAGCAGCCAAGTCGACAGGCGAGTAGAGCAGTTCTTC. J is TRBJ2-1 and V is TRBV14; tentative D call: TRBD1 (6 bases). Germline V CDR1 and CDR2: SGHDN, FVKESK. The CDR3 length is 14 residues. Trimming left V 1 base short and J 10 bases short, with 14 bases between.

V and J are TRBV2 and TRBJ2-3; 11 bases are a match to TRBD2. From germline, CDR1 is SNHLY and CDR2 FYNNEI. The V gene end was trimmed by 7 bases and the J gene end by 0 bases; junction bases not matched to a gene: 6. This CDR3 contains 16 residues. DNA of the CDR3: TGTGCCAGCAATGGACTAGCGGGCTCCAGCACAGATACGCAGTATTTT. Amino acid sequence: CASNGLAGSSTDTQYF.